The subject of this entry is one TCR beta chain. Naive CD8 cells, CD45RO-negative and positively selected for CCR7, excluded terminally differentiated effector memory CD45RA+ cells. The data originate from a study of shared clonotypes between healthy human individuals. The CDR3 has 13 amino acids. Germline loops: CDR1 SGHDT, CDR2 YYEEEE. V dropped 0 bases and J dropped 7 bases, with 7 bases sitting between them. TCRdb's copy holds only in-frame clones and misses some; the assay was immunoSEQ multiplex PCR. The data hold around 2,100,000 clones, with around 96% observed a single time. This receptor was obtained from a man aged 18-30 years in good health. The material sequenced was naive CD8+ T cells sorted from blood. The V and J genes are TRBV5-6 and TRBJ1-4; D perhaps matches TRBD1 (6 bases). The CDR3 bases are TGTGCCAGCAGCTTGGAACAGGGTGAAAAACTGTTTTTT. Translation gives CASSLEQGEKLFF.